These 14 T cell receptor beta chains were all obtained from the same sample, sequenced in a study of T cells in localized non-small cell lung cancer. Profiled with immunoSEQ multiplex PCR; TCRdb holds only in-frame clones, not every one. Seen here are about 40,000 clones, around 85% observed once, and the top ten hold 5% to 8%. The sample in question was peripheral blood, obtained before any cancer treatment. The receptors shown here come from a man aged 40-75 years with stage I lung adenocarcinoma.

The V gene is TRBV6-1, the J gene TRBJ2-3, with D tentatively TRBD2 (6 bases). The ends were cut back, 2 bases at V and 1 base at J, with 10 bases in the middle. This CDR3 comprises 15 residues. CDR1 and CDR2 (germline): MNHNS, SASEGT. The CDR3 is CASSEWASGTDTQYF. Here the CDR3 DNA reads TGTGCCAGCAGTGAATGGGCTAGCGGCACAGATACGCAGTATTTT.

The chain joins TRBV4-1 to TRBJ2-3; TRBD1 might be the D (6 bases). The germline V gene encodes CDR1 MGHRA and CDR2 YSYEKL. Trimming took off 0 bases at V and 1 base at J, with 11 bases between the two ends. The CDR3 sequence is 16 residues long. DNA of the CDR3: TGCGCCAGCAGCCAAGAAATACAGGGTGGCACAGATACGCAGTATTTT. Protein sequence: CASSQEIQGGTDTQYF.

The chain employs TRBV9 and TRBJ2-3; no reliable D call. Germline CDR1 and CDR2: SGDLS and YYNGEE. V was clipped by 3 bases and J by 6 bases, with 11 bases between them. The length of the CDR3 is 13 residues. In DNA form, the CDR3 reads TGTGCCAGCAGCGCCCAAGCCTTTGATACGCAGTATTTT. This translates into CASSAQAFDTQYF.

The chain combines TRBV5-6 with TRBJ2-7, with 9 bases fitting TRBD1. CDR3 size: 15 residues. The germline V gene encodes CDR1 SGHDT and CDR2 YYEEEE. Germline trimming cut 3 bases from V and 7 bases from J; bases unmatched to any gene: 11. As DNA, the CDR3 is TGTGCCAGCAGCTGGTCGGGACAGGGTGATAGGGAGCAGTACTTC. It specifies CASSWSGQGDREQYF.

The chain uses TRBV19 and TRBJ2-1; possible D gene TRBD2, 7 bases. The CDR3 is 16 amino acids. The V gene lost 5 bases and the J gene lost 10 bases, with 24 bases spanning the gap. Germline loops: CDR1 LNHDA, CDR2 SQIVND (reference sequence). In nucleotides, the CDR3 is TGTGCCAGTAGTCCTATACGCGGGAGAGGGGGGGACGAGCAGTTCTTC. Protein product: CASSPIRGRGGDEQFF.

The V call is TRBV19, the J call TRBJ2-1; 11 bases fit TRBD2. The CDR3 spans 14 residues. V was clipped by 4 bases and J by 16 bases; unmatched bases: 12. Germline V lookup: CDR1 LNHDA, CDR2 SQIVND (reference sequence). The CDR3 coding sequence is TGTGCCAGTAGTACCACTAGCGGGAGAGATTTTTTTTTCTTC. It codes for CASSTTSGRDFFFF.

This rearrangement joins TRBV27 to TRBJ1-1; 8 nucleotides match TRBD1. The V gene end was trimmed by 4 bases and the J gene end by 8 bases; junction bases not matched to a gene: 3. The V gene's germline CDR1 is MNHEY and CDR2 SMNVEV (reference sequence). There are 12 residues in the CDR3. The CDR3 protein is CASSSRTGEAFF. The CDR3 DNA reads TGTGCCAGCAGTTCAAGGACAGGGGAAGCTTTCTTT.

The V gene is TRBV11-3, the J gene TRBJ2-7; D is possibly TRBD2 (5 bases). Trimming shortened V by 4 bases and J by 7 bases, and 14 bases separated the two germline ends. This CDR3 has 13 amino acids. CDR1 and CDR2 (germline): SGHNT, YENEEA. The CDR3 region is CASSSSRTGEQYF. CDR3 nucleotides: TGTGCCAGCAGCTCCAGTAGAACGGGAGAGCAGTACTTC.

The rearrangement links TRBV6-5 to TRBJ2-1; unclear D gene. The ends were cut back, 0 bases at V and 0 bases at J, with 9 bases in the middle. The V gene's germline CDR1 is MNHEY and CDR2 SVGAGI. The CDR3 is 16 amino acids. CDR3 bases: TGTGCCAGCAGTTACTCGAAATACAACTCCTACAATGAGCAGTTCTTC. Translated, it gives CASSYSKYNSYNEQFF.

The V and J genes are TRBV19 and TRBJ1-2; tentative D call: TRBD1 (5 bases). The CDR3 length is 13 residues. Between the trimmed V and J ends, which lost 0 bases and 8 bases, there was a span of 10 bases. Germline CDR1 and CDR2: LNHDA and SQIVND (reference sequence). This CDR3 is CASSIEGVRGYTF. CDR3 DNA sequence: TGTGCCAGTAGTATAGAAGGGGTACGAGGCTACACCTTC.

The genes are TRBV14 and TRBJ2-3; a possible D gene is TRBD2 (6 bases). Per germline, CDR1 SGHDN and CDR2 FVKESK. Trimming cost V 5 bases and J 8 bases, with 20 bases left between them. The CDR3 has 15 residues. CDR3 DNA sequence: TGTGCCAGCAGCAGTAGCGGAACCCTCCTAGGTACGCAGTATTTT. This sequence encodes CASSSSGTLLGTQYF. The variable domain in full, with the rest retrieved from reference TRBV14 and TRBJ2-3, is EAGVTQFPSHSVIEKGQTVTLRCDPISGHDNLYWYRRVMGKEIKFLLHFVKESKQDESGMPNNRFLAERTGGTYSTLKVQPAELEDSGVYFCASSSSGTLLGTQYFGPGTRLTVL.

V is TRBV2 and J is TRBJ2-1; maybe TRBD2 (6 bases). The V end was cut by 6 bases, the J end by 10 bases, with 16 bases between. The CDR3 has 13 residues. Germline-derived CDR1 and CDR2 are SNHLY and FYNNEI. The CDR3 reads CASSPEGGTEQFF. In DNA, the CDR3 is TGTGCCAGCAGCCCTGAGGGCGGGACGGAGCAGTTCTTC.

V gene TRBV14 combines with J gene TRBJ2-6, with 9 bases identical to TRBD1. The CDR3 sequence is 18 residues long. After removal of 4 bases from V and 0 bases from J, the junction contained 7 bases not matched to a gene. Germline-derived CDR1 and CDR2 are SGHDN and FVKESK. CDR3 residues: CASSRLQGALSGANVLTF. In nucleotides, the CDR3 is TGTGCCAGCAGCCGGTTACAGGGGGCCCTCTCTGGGGCCAACGTCCTGACTTTC.

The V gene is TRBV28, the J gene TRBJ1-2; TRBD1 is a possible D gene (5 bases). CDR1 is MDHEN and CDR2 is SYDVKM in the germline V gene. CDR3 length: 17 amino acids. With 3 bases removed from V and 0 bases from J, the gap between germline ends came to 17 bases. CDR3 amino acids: CASSFTLGRGANYGYTF. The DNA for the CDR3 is TGTGCCAGCAGTTTTACCTTGGGACGGGGAGCTAACTATGGCTACACCTTC.